Listed below are T cell receptor beta chains from one sample, sequenced in a study of T cell responses to AZD1222 COVID-19 vaccine. Generated by immunoSEQ multiplex PCR, the TCRdb table keeps only in-frame clones and is missing some. The data show over 150,000 clones, with 91% seen just once and under 4% held by the top ten. The input for sequencing was peripheral blood, taken 28 days after the second AZD1222 dose. The source is an adult who received the AZD1222 COVID-19 vaccine. CDR3s include the opening cysteine and the closing phenylalanine or tryptophan. A D gene is named only where the DNA matches it firmly. Size values are once, few and many counts, or a class for expanded clones, and some rows have none.

J gene,V gene,D gene,clone size,CDR3 protein,CDR3 DNA
TRBJ2-3,TRBV6-5,TRBD2,-,CARGHSGTSTDTQYF,TGTGCCAGGGGACATAGCGGGACTAGCACAGATACGCAGTATTTT
TRBJ1-3,TRBV2,-,-,CASRQGLPGNTIYF,TGTGCCAGCAGGCAGGGTCTTCCAGGAAACACCATATATTTT
TRBJ2-5,TRBV11-3,TRBD2,-,CASRGGPLAGGPLEETQYF,TGTGCCAGCAGGGGGGGGCCCCTAGCGGGAGGCCCCCTAGAAGAGACCCAGTACTTC
TRBJ1-2,TRBV5-1,TRBD1,-,CASSADGTGGRDTYGYTF,TGCGCCAGCAGCGCCGATGGGACAGGGGGCCGCGACACCTATGGCTACACCTTC
TRBJ2-7,TRBV27,TRBD2,-,CASSWSSSSGRSYEQYF,TGTGCCAGCAGTTGGTCCTCGTCTAGCGGCCGCTCCTACGAGCAGTACTTC
TRBJ1-2,TRBV20-1,-,-,CSAGGGYTF,TGCAGTGCAGGGGGTGGCTACACCTTC
TRBJ2-7,TRBV5-1,-,-,CASSLTAGTPWGYEQYF,TGCGCCAGCAGCTTGACGGCGGGAACCCCTTGGGGATACGAGCAGTACTTC
TRBJ2-7,TRBV27,-,-,CASKGRRSSYEQYF,TGTGCCAGCAAGGGACGGAGGAGCTCCTACGAGCAGTACTTC
TRBJ2-2,TRBV11-2,-,-,CASSRQGGGHGELFF,TGTGCCAGCAGCCGACAGGGAGGGGGACACGGGGAGCTGTTTTTT
TRBJ1-6,TRBV5-1,-,-,CASSLAWGNESPLHF,TGCGCCAGCAGCTTGGCCTGGGGGAATGAGTCACCCCTCCACTTT
TRBJ2-1,TRBV4-1,-,-,CASSQDSWEQFF,TGCGCCAGCAGCCAGGACTCATGGGAGCAGTTCTTC
TRBJ2-1,TRBV19,TRBD2,-,CASSGTSGYNEQFF,TGTGCCAGTAGTGGGACTAGCGGCTACAATGAGCAGTTCTTC
TRBJ2-1,TRBV6-2/TRBV6-3,-,-,CASSYERNEQFF,TGTGCCAGCAGTTACGAGAGGAATGAGCAGTTCTTC
TRBJ2-2,TRBV9,-,-,CASSVVDTGELFF,TGTGCCAGCAGCGTAGTGGACACCGGGGAGCTGTTTTTT
TRBJ1-1,TRBV7-9,-,-,CASSAPGGGQTEAFF,TGTGCCAGCAGCGCCCCGGGCGGGGGGCAGACTGAAGCTTTCTTT
TRBJ2-1,TRBV28,TRBD2,once,CASKKKTSGIVRQFF,TGTGCCAGCAAAAAGAAGACTAGCGGGATCGTGAGGCAGTTCTTC
TRBJ1-2,TRBV7-9,-,-,CASSLEAVNYGYTF,TGTGCCAGCAGCTTAGAGGCAGTTAACTATGGCTACACCTTC
TRBJ1-2,TRBV15,-,-,CATSPRRQNLNYGYTF,TGTGCCACCAGCCCTAGGAGACAGAACCTTAACTATGGCTACACCTTC
TRBJ2-5,TRBV5-6,-,-,CASSSTGTGETQYF,TGTGCCAGCAGCTCCACAGGGACGGGGGAGACCCAGTACTTC
TRBJ1-1,TRBV28,-,-,CASSLKLGSPNTEAFF,TGTGCCAGCAGTTTAAAGTTGGGCAGCCCGAACACTGAAGCTTTCTTT
TRBJ2-1,TRBV10-3,TRBD2,-,CAIGLANNEQFF,TGTGCCATCGGACTAGCCAACAATGAGCAGTTCTTC
TRBJ1-1,TRBV4-1,-,-,CASSPHRGYGAFF,TGCGCCAGCAGCCCCCATCGGGGGTACGGAGCTTTCTTT
TRBJ1-1,TRBV7-9,-,-,CASSLGSGEVNTEAFF,TGTGCCAGCAGCTTAGGGTCAGGGGAGGTGAACACTGAAGCTTTCTTT